The 12 T cell receptor beta chains given below trace back to one sample, sequenced in a study of blood T cell repertoires in COVID-19. Libraries were prepared by immunoSEQ multiplex PCR; TCRdb keeps only in-frame clonotypes and omits some of them. The sample holds about 160,000 clones, around 85% seen once. The sample consisted of peripheral blood. These receptors were collected from a human donor with acute or convalescent COVID-19. The donor label of this sample is uncertain.

This clone was found once. The gene calls are TRBV3-1 (or the pseudogene TRBV3-2) and TRBJ1-5; D not resolved. The CDR3 runs 14 residues. Trimming took off 1 base at V and 6 bases at J, with 10 bases between the two ends. In germline, CDR1 is LGHDT, CDR2 YNNKEL (reference sequence). The CDR3 region is CASSQGSARQPQHF. DNA for the CDR3: TGTGCCAGCAGCCAAGGGTCTGCGCGTCAGCCCCAGCATTTT.

The chain has TRBV18 and TRBJ1-5, with a possible D match to TRBD1 (5 bases). V was pared by 3 bases and J by 5 bases, with 17 bases between. Germline CDR1 reads KGHSH; CDR2 reads LQKENI. The CDR3 has 16 residues. CDR3 in DNA: TGTGCCAGCTCACCTTGGAGTGGGCAGGGATATCAGCCCCAGCATTTT. Translated, it gives CASSPWSGQGYQPQHF.

V and J are TRBV10-1 and TRBJ1-1; 9 bases fit TRBD1. Germline V gene lookup returns CDR1 WNHNN and CDR2 SYGVQD (reference sequence). The CDR3 loop spans 14 amino acids. Trimming took 4 bases from V and 7 from J; bases not matched to a gene: 7. CDR3: CASSVTRTGVEAFF. DNA of the CDR3: TGCGCCAGCAGTGTAACCAGGACAGGGGTTGAAGCTTTCTTT.

The chain employs TRBV5-4 and TRBJ2-5; the D gene is possibly TRBD1 (6 bases). The germline V and J ends were trimmed by 8 bases and 4 bases, with 15 bases remaining between them. The CDR3 sequence is 13 residues long. The germline V gene has CDR1 SGHNT and CDR2 YYREEE (reference sequence). The CDR3 here is CASQNRVGETQYF. The CDR3 DNA follows: TGTGCCAGTCAAAACAGGGTTGGAGAGACCCAGTACTTC.

The chain joins TRBV4-1 to TRBJ1-5; D not certain. The CDR3 runs to 15 residues. The germline gives CDR1 MGHRA, CDR2 YSYEKL. Trimming removed 0 bases at V and 7 bases at J, with 13 bases between. CDR3 in amino acids: CASSQDQPGSQPQHF. The CDR3 DNA is TGCGCCAGCAGCCAAGACCAGCCGGGGTCCCAGCCCCAGCATTTT.

The J gene is TRBJ2-7, the V gene TRBV6-5, with 7 bases identical to TRBD2. V trimming: 6 bases; J trimming: 6 bases; junction bases outside the gene matches: 11. Germline loops: CDR1 MNHEY, CDR2 SVGAGI. This CDR3 is 14 amino acids long. CDR3 sequence: CASRVNVAGVEQYF. The CDR3 nucleotides are TGTGCCAGCAGGGTCAATGTTGCGGGGGTCGAGCAGTACTTC.

CDR3 in amino acids: CASSLGRGTTYEQYF. The DNA of the CDR3 is TGTGCCAGCAGCTTAGGGCGGGGGACCACCTACGAGCAGTACTTC. V and J are TRBV11-2 and TRBJ2-7; 7 bases are a match to TRBD2. V gave up 1 base and J gave up 2 bases; unmatched junction bases: 5. The CDR3 spans 15 residues. Germline-derived CDR1 and CDR2 are SGHAT and FQNNGV. The full variable domain, with the rest looked up from reference TRBV11-2 and TRBJ2-7, is EAGVAQSPRYKIIEKRQSVAFWCNPISGHATLYWYQQILGQGPKLLIQFQNNGVVDDSQLPKDRFSAERLKGVDSTLKIQPAKLEDSAVYLCASSLGRGTTYEQYFGPGTRLTVT.

The chain couples TRBV18 to TRBJ1-1, with TRBD1 matching over 8 bases. Trimming took 3 bases from V and 3 from J; bases not matched to a gene: 9. In germline, CDR1 is KGHSH, CDR2 LQKENI. The CDR3 sequence is 16 residues long. CDR3 amino acids: CASSPRRTGKHTEAFF. The CDR3 DNA reads TGTGCCAGCTCACCCCGTCGGACAGGGAAACACACTGAAGCTTTCTTT.

The V and J genes are TRBV19 and TRBJ1-1, with TRBD1 identical over 11 bases. With 7 bases clipped from V and 6 bases from J, the junction kept 13 bases outside the gene matches. The CDR3 contains 16 residues. The germline gives CDR1 LNHDA, CDR2 SQIVND (reference sequence). CDR3 region: CASIGVWGQGVSEAFF. DNA for the CDR3: TGTGCCAGTATTGGGGTTTGGGGACAGGGGGTTTCTGAAGCTTTCTTT.

This clone was counted only a few times. The chain uses TRBV7-9 and TRBJ1-6; the D gene is possibly TRBD1 (5 bases). Germline V gene sequence: CDR1 SEHNR, CDR2 FQNEAQ (reference sequence). There are 13 residues in the CDR3. The V gene lost 5 bases and the J gene lost 7 bases, with 9 bases spanning the gap. CDR3 region: CASSQQVNSPLHF. In DNA, the CDR3 is TGTGCCAGCAGCCAACAGGTGAATTCACCCCTCCACTTT.

The chain uses TRBV19 and TRBJ1-2, with 9 nucleotides matching TRBD1. CDR1 is LNHDA, CDR2 SQIVND, per germline (reference sequence). V lost 5 bases and J lost 6; bases outside the gene matches: 13. The CDR3 is 16 amino acids. The CDR3 nucleotides read TGTGCCAGTAGTCCTTCTCCCGCCGGGACAGGGAATGGCTACACCTTC. It specifies CASSPSPAGTGNGYTF. The whole variable domain, filled in from reference TRBV19 and TRBJ1-2, reads DGGITQSPKYLFRKEGQNVTLSCEQNLNHDAMYWYRQDPGQGLRLIYYSQIVNDFQKGDIAEGYSVSREKKESFPLTVTSAQKNPTAFYLCASSPSPAGTGNGYTFGSGTRLTVV.

The chain recombines TRBV18 with TRBJ1-4; D call uncertain. The CDR3 has 13 residues. Germline V CDR1 and CDR2: KGHSH, LQKENI. V dropped 6 bases and J dropped 3 bases, with 8 bases sitting between them. The CDR3 loop is CASSAGSNEKLFF. CDR3 sequence (DNA): TGTGCCAGCTCGGCAGGATCTAATGAAAAACTGTTTTTT.